This T cell receptor (beta chain) was captured by sequencing in a study of beta chain features in type 1 diabetes (dated by TCRdb to between 2017 and 2018). A note on the overall study: No differences in mean age, gender distribution, total cell number or subset yield were found between patients and healthy donors. A total of about 100 million sorted cells were examined across all samples, and RNA yield correlated strongly with the number of cells per subset. In the study, recently diagnosed type 1 diabetes patients and matched healthy donors were compared on the TCRB repertoires of their sorted circulating CD4+ T cell subsets. Regulatory and stem cell-like memory subsets were isolated from only 8 patients and about eight healthy donors, whereas naive and central memory subsets came from all 30 or so donors. The investigation overall reported the following: Because small numbers of individuals were included in the HLA sub-analyses, any influence of HLA type on TCRB rearrangement was left unresolved. PCR may preferentially amplify shorter templates, but because patient and control samples were amplified and corrected together, any resulting skew would affect both groups equally. The naive, central memory and regulatory TCRB repertoires appeared to resemble one another more closely among patients than among healthy donors. A moderate but significant shortening of TCRB CDR3 length was observed in type 1 diabetes patients in all four CD4+ subsets. Patients with type 1 diabetes made fewer insertions and deleted more nucleotides at VDJ recombination sites, implying thymic rearrangement abnormalities. Because cDNA was sequenced instead of genomic DNA, highly expressing activated cells could be over-represented, though the groups showed no difference in activation or CD3 levels.

V is pruned by 6 bases and J by 8 bases, leaving 7 bases of the junction without a gene match. Including the terminal cysteine and phenylalanine, the CDR3 comprises 13 residues. The entry retains the CDR3 DNA only, 39 bases that are in frame from base 1. The germline V gene provides CDR1 MNHEY and CDR2 SVGAGI. All of the isolated RNA was reverse transcribed with the High Capacity cDNA Reverse Transcription Kit, so expressed TCRB transcripts were sequenced. Deep immunoSEQ sequencing was performed on naive, central memory and regulatory T cell samples, with an average of roughly 4 million total reads per sample. After sorted cells were lysed in RLT buffer, RNA was extracted with DNase-treated RNeasy Micro or Mini kits, with the choice depending on cell number. To prevent cross-contamination, every cell subset was processed on its own, while patient and healthy donor samples were processed together. TCRB sequences were amplified from cDNA with the immunoSEQ multiplex PCR, producing 87-bp fragments spanning the CDR3 region. Amplicons were sequenced on the Illumina HiSeq platform. Concerning the study's data processing: Synthetic template baselines were used to correct PCR bias computationally, reads within Hamming distance 2 were collapsed, and singletons that could not be merged were discarded. By aligning reads against IMGT, V, D and J genes, CDR3 length, and insertions or deletions at six rearrangement sites were assigned. Clonotype counts were normalized to sorted cell number within each subset before computing true diversity and Gini coefficients with the tcR R package. The overlap coefficient, calculated on TCRB nucleotide sequences, was used to quantify repertoire sharing. Out-of-frame TCRB sequences from naive cells were analyzed as a proxy for the pre-selection repertoire. The table comes from immuneACCESS by way of TCRdb, which keeps in-frame sequences with V and J called. Part of the clones is missing from these tables; in studies checked, under half for an unresolved V gene and the rest for unknown reasons. V, J and clone size are taken as reported in that table, and D and trimming were inferred from the DNA itself. Counted in this sample were 300,000 to 350,000 clones; around 19% of them appeared once. Around 0.04% of the sample rests with the top ten.

From each donor, a single peripheral blood sample of approximately 120 mL on average was drawn into heparinised tubes. Using a panel that included CD45RO, CCR7, CD25, CD127, CD95 and CD27, naive, central memory, regulatory and stem cell-like memory CD4+ T cells were sorted on a BD FACSAria II. Purity was above 95% for every sorted population. PBMCs were separated immediately by Lymphoprep density gradient centrifugation and were stained directly, without being cultured. So that batch effects would be minimized, each experiment stained and sorted samples in pairs, pairing one healthy donor with one patient. Of note for this clone: The antigen it binds to is not known. Base qualities are missing; no much larger clone stands one base away.

The sample comprised naive CD4+ T cells from blood. Sample cell subset or site, as interpreted from the label and publication: true naive CD4+ T cells. The clonotype comes from a woman under 30 in good health. The chain is encoded by TRBV6-5 joined to TRBJ2-1, and 7 junction bases match TRBD2. CDR3 reads: CASSLDRGDEQFF. The sequenced DNA is TGTGCCAGCAGCTTAGACCGGGGGGATGAGCAGTTCTTC.